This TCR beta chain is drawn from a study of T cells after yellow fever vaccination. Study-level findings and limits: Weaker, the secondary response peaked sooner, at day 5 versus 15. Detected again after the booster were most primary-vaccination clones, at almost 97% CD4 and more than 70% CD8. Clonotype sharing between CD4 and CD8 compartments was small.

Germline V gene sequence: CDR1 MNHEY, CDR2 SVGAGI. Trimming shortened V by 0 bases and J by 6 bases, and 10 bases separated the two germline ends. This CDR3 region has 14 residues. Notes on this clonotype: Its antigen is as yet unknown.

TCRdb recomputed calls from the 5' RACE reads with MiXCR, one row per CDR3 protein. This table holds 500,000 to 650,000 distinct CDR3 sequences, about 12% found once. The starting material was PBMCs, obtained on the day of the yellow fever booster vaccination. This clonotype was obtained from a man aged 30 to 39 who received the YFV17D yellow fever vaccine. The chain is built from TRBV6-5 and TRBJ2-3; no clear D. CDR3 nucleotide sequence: TGTGCCAGCAGTTACTCGACCTGGCTGGATACGCAGTATTTT. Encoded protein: CASSYSTWLDTQYF.